Shown below are 23 T cell receptor beta chains from a single sample sequenced in a study of cytotoxic CD8 clonotypes in ibrutinib-treated CLL. Generated by immunoSEQ multiplex PCR, the TCRdb table keeps only in-frame clones and is missing some. The sample lists 130,000 or so clones, approximately 80% occurring once. The sequencing used PBMCs, collected after 12 months of ibrutinib treatment. The receptor source for this set is a human donor with chronic lymphocytic leukemia.

This chain uses TRBV19 with TRBJ1-5; D is unresolved. CDR1 and CDR2 (germline): LNHDA, SQIVND (reference sequence). V was shortened by 4 bases and J by 4 bases, with 8 bases between the two germline ends. This CDR3 has 13 residues. CDR3 sequence: CASSKTVNQPQHF. In DNA, the CDR3 is TGTGCCAGTAGTAAGACGGTGAATCAGCCCCAGCATTTT. Full variable domain (rest looked up from reference TRBV19 and TRBJ1-5): DGGITQSPKYLFRKEGQNVTLSCEQNLNHDAMYWYRQDPGQGLRLIYYSQIVNDFQKGDIAEGYSVSREKKESFPLTVTSAQKNPTAFYLCASSKTVNQPQHFGDGTRLSIL.

V and J are TRBV4-2 and TRBJ1-4; 8 nucleotides line up with TRBD1. Germline V gene sequence: CDR1 LGHNA, CDR2 YNFKEQ. The J segment lost 7 bases and the V segment lost 4 bases, leaving 11 bases of the junction unmatched. The CDR3 has 16 residues. The CDR3 sequence is CASSRPPGTGIEKLFF. The CDR3 DNA is TGTGCCAGCAGCCGGCCTCCCGGGACAGGAATTGAAAAACTGTTTTTT.

This rearrangement joins TRBV5-6 to TRBJ2-7, with D possibly matching TRBD2 (5 bases). This CDR3 is 14 amino acids long. Trimming stripped 2 bases from V and 1 base from J, with 10 bases between. Germline loops: CDR1 SGHDT, CDR2 YYEEEE. The CDR3: CASSLARLSYEQYF. CDR3 nucleotides: TGTGCCAGCAGCTTAGCCCGACTATCCTACGAGCAGTACTTC.

This sequence joins TRBV5-5 and TRBJ1-2; a possible D gene is TRBD1 (5 bases). Germline-derived CDR1 and CDR2 are SGHKS and YYEKEE (reference sequence). V was shortened by 1 base and J by 2 bases, with 12 bases between the two germline ends. The CDR3 covers 15 residues. In DNA, the CDR3 is TGTGCCAGCAGCTTGTCCGGGGCAGGGAACTATGGCTACACCTTC. Its translation is CASSLSGAGNYGYTF.

Only one count was recorded for this clone. This chain connects TRBV27 to TRBJ2-5; a weak D match, TRBD1 (6 bases). Between the trimmed V and J ends, which lost 1 base and 2 bases, there was a span of 14 bases. There are 16 residues in the CDR3. From germline, CDR1 is MNHEY and CDR2 SMNVEV (reference sequence). The CDR3 sequence is CASSLLSTGGQETQYF. The CDR3 region has the DNA TGTGCCAGCAGTTTATTATCGACAGGCGGACAAGAGACCCAGTACTTC.

In the case of this clone: Other DNA sequences within the sample encode an identical CDR3. This chain joins TRBV9 and TRBJ2-1; D might be TRBD1 (6 bases). Germline CDR1 SGDLS, CDR2 YYNGEE. Trimming shortened V by 1 base and J by 0 bases, and 8 bases separated the two germline ends. The CDR3 loop spans 15 amino acids. The CDR3 reads CASSVQGSSYNEQFF. For the CDR3, the DNA is TGTGCCAGCAGCGTACAGGGGTCCTCCTACAATGAGCAGTTCTTC.

The chain combines TRBV28 with TRBJ2-1, with D maybe TRBD2 (6 bases). The CDR3 is made up of 20 amino acids. V was trimmed by 10 bases and J by 0 bases, leaving 31 bases between them. The germline CDR1 and CDR2 sequences are MDHEN and SYDVKM. CDR3 sequence reads: CATAVSFRSGGMSSYNEQFF. CDR3 in DNA: TGTGCCACAGCAGTGTCTTTCAGGAGTGGCGGGATGAGCTCCTACAATGAGCAGTTCTTC.

This clone was found a few times. V is TRBV7-2 and J is TRBJ2-3; D is perhaps TRBD1 or TRBD2 (5 bases each). Looked up from germline, CDR1 is SGHTA and CDR2 is FQGNSA. Trimming cost V 4 bases and J 0 bases, with 5 bases left between them. This CDR3 spans 13 amino acids. The CDR3 spells CASSWDSTDTQYF. CDR3 sequence (DNA): TGTGCCAGCAGCTGGGACAGCACAGATACGCAGTATTTT.

The V gene is TRBV6-5, the J gene TRBJ2-1; weak D call: TRBD1 (5 bases). Germline CDR1 reads MNHEY; CDR2 reads SVGAGI. The V end lost 2 bases, the J end lost 2 bases, and 10 bases lay between the germline ends. The CDR3 runs to 15 residues. DNA for the CDR3: TGTGCCAGCAGTTACGCGCAGGGAACCTACAATGAGCAGTTCTTC. It codes for CASSYAQGTYNEQFF.

The V and J genes are TRBV25-1 and TRBJ2-3; perhaps D is TRBD1 or TRBD2 (6 bases each). From germline, CDR1 is MGHDK and CDR2 SYGVNS. The CDR3 consists of 13 residues. The ends were cut back, 5 bases at V and 1 base at J, with 7 bases in the middle. CDR3 nucleotides: TGTGCCAGCAGTAGGGGGGGCACAGATACGCAGTATTTT. Translation: CASSRGGTDTQYF.

V and J are TRBV5-1 and TRBJ2-7, with D hard to call. Germline CDR1 SGHRS, CDR2 YFSETQ. V dropped 0 bases and J dropped 5 bases, with 12 bases sitting between them. The CDR3 totals 14 residues. The DNA for the CDR3 is TGCGCCAGCAGCTTGGATGTGGGGTCCCACGAGCAGTACTTC. It codes for CASSLDVGSHEQYF.

The rearrangement joins TRBV9 to TRBJ2-5, with D possibly called TRBD1 or TRBD2 (5 bases each). The CDR3 contains 14 residues. Germline assignment: CDR1 SGDLS and CDR2 YYNGEE. V lost 0 bases and J 4 bases, leaving 10 bases between the germline ends. The CDR3 nucleotides are TGTGCCAGCAGCGTAGCTTGGGACGGAGAGACCCAGTACTTC. Amino acids: CASSVAWDGETQYF.

This clone was detected once. The rearrangement joins TRBV18 to TRBJ2-7; D possibly matches TRBD1 or TRBD2 (5 bases each). The CDR3 totals 15 residues. The V gene's germline CDR1 is KGHSH and CDR2 LQKENI. V was cut by 3 bases and J by 0 bases, with 12 bases left in between. CDR3 sequence reads: CASSPGASSSYEQYF. CDR3 DNA sequence: TGTGCCAGCTCACCCGGGGCCTCCTCCTCCTACGAGCAGTACTTC. Full variable domain (missing parts from reference TRBV18 and TRBJ2-7): NAGVMQNPRHLVRRRGQEARLRCSPMKGHSHVYWYRQLPEEGLKFMVYLQKENIIDESGMPKERFSAEFPKEGPSILRIQQVVRGDSAAYFCASSPGASSSYEQYFGPGTRLTVT.

The J gene is TRBJ2-7, the V gene TRBV27, with D tentatively TRBD2 (6 bases). Trimming pared 5 bases from V and 2 bases from J, leaving 13 bases between. This CDR3 region has 14 residues. Per the germline V gene, CDR1 is MNHEY and CDR2 is SMNVEV (reference sequence). The CDR3 protein is CASSPDYKAYEQYF. The CDR3 bases are TGTGCCAGCAGTCCGGACTATAAAGCCTACGAGCAGTACTTC.

The chain couples TRBV12-5 to TRBJ2-2; 8 positions agree with TRBD1. The CDR3 consists of 19 residues. Germline V gene data show CDR1 as LGHNT and CDR2 as FRNRAP. The V segment lost 0 bases and the J segment 1 base; nucleotides outside the gene matches: 10. The CDR3 sequence is CASGLVVTAGQGNTGELFF. CDR3 DNA sequence: TGTGCTAGTGGTTTGGTCGTAACCGCAGGACAGGGGAACACCGGGGAGCTGTTTTTT.

The chain is built from TRBV27 and TRBJ2-5; TRBD2 matches at 9 bases. The CDR3 runs to 16 residues. Germline CDR1 is MNHEY and CDR2 is SMNVEV (reference sequence). V gave up 4 bases and J gave up 7 bases; unmatched junction bases: 13. CDR3 DNA: TGTGCCAGCAGTTCAAGCCAGGGCGGGGGGGAGGCGACCCAGTACTTC. Protein product: CASSSSQGGGEATQYF.

V usage is TRBV7-9 and J usage is TRBJ1-1, with 9 bases fitting TRBD1. The V segment lost 5 bases and the J segment 2 bases; nucleotides outside the gene matches: 6. The CDR3 sequence is 15 residues long. CDR1 is SEHNR and CDR2 is FQNEAQ in the germline V gene (reference sequence). CDR3: CASSQQGAVNTEAFF. The CDR3 DNA follows: TGTGCCAGCAGCCAACAGGGGGCAGTCAACACTGAAGCTTTCTTT.

This chain connects TRBV7-2 to TRBJ1-1, with D possibly being TRBD1 (6 bases). In germline, CDR1 is SGHTA, CDR2 FQGNSA. With 0 bases removed from V and 8 bases from J, the gap between germline ends came to 10 bases. The CDR3 is 13 amino acids. The DNA of the CDR3 is TGTGCCAGCAGCTTAGCTGGGGGCCTGGAAGCTTTCTTT. Protein sequence: CASSLAGGLEAFF.

This clone appeared a single time. The chain carries TRBV28 and TRBJ1-2; D call uncertain. Deletions cut 5 bases from V and 2 bases from J, with 12 bases between. CDR3 size: 14 residues. Germline CDR1 is MDHEN and CDR2 is SYDVKM. CDR3 coding DNA: TGTGCCAGCAGTCCCCCAATAAGCAACTATGGCTACACCTTC. Translation gives CASSPPISNYGYTF.

The gene calls are TRBV29-1 and TRBJ2-3; 8 positions agree with TRBD2. This CDR3 is built from 14 residues. The V and J ends lost 3 bases and 4 bases, in that order; junction bases with no gene match: 6. From germline, CDR1 is SQVTM and CDR2 ANQGSEA. CDR3 amino acids: CSVEAGGASDTQYF. For the CDR3, the DNA is TGCAGCGTTGAGGCCGGGGGGGCATCAGATACGCAGTATTTT.

V and J are TRBV7-3 and TRBJ2-7; D may match TRBD1 or TRBD2 (5 bases each). CDR1 is SGHTA, CDR2 FQGTGA, per germline. The CDR3 is 12 amino acids. Trimming shortened V by 2 bases and J by 5 bases, and 7 bases separated the two germline ends. The CDR3 DNA reads as TGTGCCAGCAGCTTACAGGGAGACGAGCAGTACTTC. This codes for CASSLQGDEQYF.

The CDR3 bases are TGTGCCAGCAGCTTATTGCCCGGCTCCTACGAGCAGTACTTC. This sequence encodes CASSLLPGSYEQYF. The chain couples TRBV7-9 to TRBJ2-7; D is unresolved. V shed 2 bases and J shed 0 bases, with 8 bases lying between them. Germline loops: CDR1 SEHNR, CDR2 FQNEAQ (reference sequence). The CDR3 loop spans 14 amino acids.

The V call is TRBV6-5, the J call TRBJ2-1; 12 bases are a match to TRBD2. The CDR3 sequence is 15 residues long. From germline, CDR1 is MNHEY and CDR2 SVGAGI. V dropped 4 bases and J dropped 6; count of bases not matched to a gene: 4. CDR3 sequence: CASSSQTSGGNEQFF. The CDR3 DNA reads TGTGCCAGCAGTTCGCAGACTAGCGGGGGCAATGAGCAGTTCTTC.